The sequence of this T cell receptor (beta chain) was determined in a study of blood T cell repertoires in COVID-19. The germline gives CDR1 SGHNT, CDR2 YYREEE (reference sequence). CDR3 size: 15 residues. The V segment lost 0 bases and the J segment 3 bases; nucleotides outside the gene matches: 1. Original methodology: Reference gene primers were amplified, and this amplification served to estimate nucleated cell counts. Repertoires were generated with immunoSEQ multiplex PCR, while TCRdb's copy carries only in-frame clones and drops some. Clone size and the V and J calls come from that table; the DNA yielded D and trimming. This repertoire shows about 160,000 clones, about 88% found once; its top ten account for over 5%.

The rearrangement links TRBV5-4 to TRBJ2-2; 8 bases line up with TRBD2. The TCR was taken from a woman aged 45-65 years with COVID-19, enrolled during active disease. Specimen: peripheral blood. The CDR3 region is CASSLGLAYTGELFF. In DNA, the CDR3 is TGTGCCAGCAGCTTGGGACTAGCGTACACCGGGGAGCTGTTTTTT. Variable domain in full (rest from reference TRBV5-4 and TRBJ2-2): ETGVTQSPTHLIKTRGQQVTLRCSSQSGHNTVSWYQQALGQGPQFIFQYYREEENGRGNFPPRFSGLQFPNYSSELNVNALELDDSALYLCASSLGLAYTGELFFGEGSRLTVL.